This TCR beta chain was obtained from a study of T cell repertoires in cytomegalovirus infection. Turning to the study itself: CMV infection plus the matching HLA type was flagged by public TCR beta signatures.

Study findings and constraints: There were carriers of CMV plus the relevant HLA, and cumulative public TCR beta family frequency identified them.

TCRdb re-analysed the reads in MiXCR, keeping a single row per CDR3 protein. The sample yields about 770,000 distinct CDR3 sequences, 25% to 35% seen once. The CDR3 length is 15 residues. Germline V CDR1 and CDR2: MNHEY, SMNVEV (reference sequence). The V gene lost 5 bases and the J gene lost 4 bases, with 17 bases spanning the gap. This clonotype turned up a few times. Its target is unknown. The sequence came from a human donor in good health (CMV status not recorded). Some clones in this sample may be carry-over from other donors' samples. The V and J genes are TRBV27 and TRBJ1-1, with D perhaps matching TRBD1 (5 bases). The input for sequencing was cultured CD8+ T cells from PBMCs, taken from culture after CMV antigen stimulation. The CDR3 loop reads CASSGIGGRVTEAFF. The CDR3 nucleotides are TGTGCCAGCAGTGGAATCGGGGGACGTGTCACTGAAGCTTTCTTT.